This TCR beta chain was obtained from a study of blood T cell repertoires in COVID-19 (dated by TCRdb to about 2020). Describing the broader study: The collaborator samples originated in the United States, Italy and Spain and spanned the acute and convalescent phases of COVID-19. Subjects who had been exposed to COVID-19, were actively infected with it, or had recovered from it provided the deeply sampled blood TCRbeta repertoires that made up the dataset. Nearly every sample came with metadata listing a de-identified subject ID, COVID-19 status, age in years and sex. Where available, HLA class I and class II types were obtained from metadata supplied by the sample provider rather than from assay-based typing. The material from the prospective study consisted of cDNA or gDNA derived from T cells, B-cell-depleted T cells, or PBMCs. The repertoires were released in a freely available public database meant as a resource for research on the immune response to SARS-CoV-2. Samples were obtained from the ongoing ImmuneRACE study (first 160 participants) and from 1,254 subjects provided by 6 global collaborators. Paper-wide results and their limitations: The amount of clinical and demographic metadata varied by source and participant and was provided uncurated.

The CDR3 goes from the cysteine to the phenylalanine over 15 residues. Only the CDR3 part of the read is kept: 45 bases, read in frame from the first base. The CDR1 and CDR2 encoded by the germline V gene (reference sequence) are GTSNPN and SVGIG. The germline V end is reduced by 0 bases and the J end by 7 bases; junction bases left unmatched: 8. Worth noting for this clone: Its cognate antigen has yet to be identified. Per-nucleotide qualities are absent, and no much larger clonotype sits a single base away.

In the prospective study, participants were 18 to 89 years old, resided in about two dozen geographic areas of the United States, and were enrolled through a virtual design. To assign participants to cohorts, the prospective study relied on clinical history that participants themselves reported in a screening survey and a study questionnaire. For ImmuneRACE Cohort 3, a participant was defined as recovered based on two consecutive negative NP/OP PCR tests, clearance by a healthcare professional, or resolution of symptoms. In the prospective study, mobile phlebotomists collected whole blood, serum and a nasopharyngeal or oropharyngeal swab from each participant. Participants in the prospective study had the option to provide additional blood draws and questionnaires over a 2-month period. Before DNA extraction, blood samples from the prospective study were shipped at room temperature or frozen. TCRbeta CDR3 regions were amplified from genomic DNA using the immunoSEQ Assay, a bias-controlled multiplex PCR. In the authors' own workflow: The number of nucleated cells in each sample was estimated by amplification of reference gene primers within the assay. To quantify the absolute abundance of each unique TCRbeta CDR3 rearrangement, sequence reads were collapsed and filtered. Productive Simpson clonality was computed per sample as the square root of Simpson's diversity index over productive rearrangements. TCRdb's version of the immuneACCESS table is confined to in-frame rearrangements and falls short of the full clone set. An unresolved V gene accounts for under half of the shortfall where checked; the remainder is of unknown origin. The D gene and trimming were derived from the DNA, and the V and J assignments and clone size from that table. In this sample the table shows some 97,000 clones, 80% to 90% of which occur a single time. The ten top clones hold approximately 2.6% of the sample.

This clonotype was obtained from a woman aged 45-65 years who had recovered from COVID-19. The chain employs TRBV30 and TRBJ1-5; TRBD1 lines up with 8 middle nucleotides. Material for sequencing was PBMCs or T cells enriched from blood (not recorded which). The nucleotides read TGTGCCTGGAGTGTTCCAGGGGGCGGGGGCCAGCCCCAGCATTTT. Translated, this gives CAWSVPGGGGQPQHF.